This note documents a single TCR beta chain sequence. Its antigen is currently unknown. The CDR3 is 15 residues long. Germline V gives CDR1 MNHNS, CDR2 SASEGT. The V and J ends lost 6 bases and 2 bases, in that order; junction bases with no gene match: 7. The data originate from a study of regulatory T cells in long-lasting Graves disease. Across the study: Positive TSH receptor antibodies alongside over 5 years of antithyroid drugs were what marked Graves' disease as persistent. Points from the study as a whole: Persistent Graves' patients showed less TCR diversity than newly diagnosed ones. Persistent disease samples used TRBV28, TRBJ1-2 and TRBJ2-5 preferentially.

Time point here: persistent/refractory GD, antithyroid drugs over 5 years with positive TRAb. TCR sequences were obtained from RNA taken from PBMCs. Construction of the TCR beta libraries employed iRepertoire HTBI primers in conjunction with Arm-PCR of CDR3 regions. Methods used by the authors: Identification yielded 62 TRBV and around 15 TRBJ segments across samples. TCRdb ran MiXCR on the multiplex PCR reads and lists one entry per CDR3 protein. TCRdb assigned the V and J calls; the authors' analysis was not used. The sample lists some 470,000 distinct CDR3 sequences; approximately 21% were seen once.

The starting material was peripheral blood mononuclear cells (PBMCs), obtained when the disease was refractory, from a patient treated with antithyroid drugs. The clonotype originates from a female donor with Graves disease. The rearrangement joins TRBV6-1 to TRBJ1-5; 7 bases line up with TRBD1. The CDR3 bases are TGTGCCAGCAGAGACGACAGGGTTGGCAATCAGCCCCAGCATTTT. Protein product: CASRDDRVGNQPQHF.